The 9 T cell receptor beta chains in this list originate from one sample, sequenced in a study of T cells in women clearing cervical HPV infection. The method was immunoSEQ multiplex PCR; TCRdb's version includes in-frame clones alone and lacks a portion of them. The specimen's table records tens of thousands of clones. The specimen was blood buffy coat. All receptors derive from a woman between 18 and 75 years old with a cervical HPV16 infection that either progressed to CIN3+ or cleared (not recorded which).

Of note for this clone: The read stops 3 residues short of the end of the CDR3; the missing end is completed from the germline J gene. The chain has TRBV2 and TRBJ1-2; the D gene is possibly TRBD1 (5 bases). With 5 bases removed from V and 4 bases from J, the gap between germline ends came to 14 bases. Looked up from germline, CDR1 is SNHLY and CDR2 is FYNNEI. The CDR3 consists of 14 residues. CDR3 residues: CASSLGGFLYGYTF. The CDR3 DNA, read in part, is TGTGCCAGCAGTTTGGGGGGTTTTCTCTATGGC. The variable domain in full, completed from reference TRBV2 and TRBJ1-2, reads EPEVTQTPSHQVTQMGQEVILRCVPISNHLYFYWYRQILGQKVEFLVSFYNNEISEKSEIFDDQFSVERPDGSNFTLKIRSTKLEDSAMYFCASSLGGFLYGYTFGSGTRLTVV.

Comments on this clone: The CDR3 goes on 3 residues after the read ends, and that part is filled in from the germline J gene. The J gene is TRBJ2-3, the V gene TRBV7-3, with D hard to call. Trimming removed 5 bases from V and 7 bases from J, with 22 bases in between. CDR3 size: 16 residues. CDR1 SGHTA and CDR2 FQGTGA come from the germline V gene. The DNA read from the CDR3 is TGTGCCAGCAGCGCCTCCGACTCGGCGCTTGTTAATACG. Its protein product is CASSASDSALVNT. The full CDR3 protein reads CASSASDSALVNTQYF.

About this clone itself: The read ends 3 residues shy of where the CDR3 ends; the end is completed using the germline J gene. The chain is built from TRBV14 and TRBJ2-5; D ambiguous. Germline values: CDR1 SGHDN, CDR2 FVKESK. The CDR3 length is 16 residues. Trimming shortened V by 1 base and J by 5 bases, and 17 bases separated the two germline ends. This chain's CDR3 is CASSQVRRYEEETQYF. The covered CDR3 bases are TGTGCCAGCAGCCAAGTTAGGCGGTACGAGGAGGAGACC.

A remark on this clone: The read finishes 3 residues shy of the CDR3 end, and the germline J gene is used to complete it. V is TRBV2 and J is TRBJ2-7, with TRBD2 matching over 10 bases. The trim removed 7 bases at V and 4 bases at J, leaving 13 bases unmatched. The CDR3 contains 16 residues. Germline V gives CDR1 SNHLY, CDR2 FYNNEI. CDR3 sequence: CASTPSGSSLQYEQYF. Partial CDR3 DNA: TGTGCCAGCACTCCTAGCGGGAGTTCCCTTCAGTACGAG.

As concerns this clone: Coverage ceases 3 residues before the CDR3 finishes, and the germline J gene fills in the end. Additional DNA sequences in this sample encode the identical CDR3. The chain couples TRBV30 to TRBJ2-3; maybe TRBD1 (5 bases). The germline gives CDR1 GTSNPN, CDR2 SVGIG (reference sequence). This CDR3 spans 15 amino acids. The V end lost 3 bases, the J end lost 0 bases, and 13 bases lay between the germline ends. The sequenced part of the CDR3 DNA is TGTGCCTGGAGCCTCCAGGGCCACAGCACAGATACG. The encoded protein is CAWSLQGHSTDT. The whole CDR3 sequence is CAWSLQGHSTDTQYF.

In regard to this clone: The read ends 3 residues early relative to the CDR3; the germline J gene fills the gap. The chain carries TRBV11-2 and TRBJ2-7; D is undetermined. The CDR3 has 14 amino acids. The germline gives CDR1 SGHAT, CDR2 FQNNGV. V was pared by 1 base and J by 3 bases, with 10 bases between. CDR3 DNA, as far as it was read: TGTGCCAGCAGCTTAGCAGTCAGGAGCTACGAG. Translated: CASSLAVRSYE. The CDR3 reads in full as CASSLAVRSYEQYF.

A note on this clone: The read falls 3 residues short of the CDR3 end, and the missing part is taken from the germline J gene. The chain couples TRBV7-9 to TRBJ2-4; 9 nucleotides agree with TRBD1. The CDR3 sequence is 15 residues long. Germline-derived CDR1 and CDR2 are SEHNR and FQNEAQ (reference sequence). CDR3 sequence reads: CASSVLRDREYGQYF. The sequenced part of the CDR3 DNA is TGTGCCAGCAGCGTCCTCCGGGACAGGGAGTATGGT.

Note on this clone: Read data end 3 residues before the CDR3 end; the end is taken from the germline J gene. V is TRBV27 and J is TRBJ1-2; D is possibly TRBD1 (6 bases). Germline values: CDR1 MNHEY, CDR2 SMNVEV (reference sequence). V lost 5 bases and J 2 bases, leaving 12 bases between the germline ends. This CDR3 region has 14 residues. CDR3 DNA (partial): TGTGCCAGCAGTCCGTACCAGGGGAACTATGGC. As protein: CASSPYQGNYG. From start to end, the CDR3 is CASSPYQGNYGYTF.

For this clone: The read terminates 3 residues before the CDR3 end, so the remaining end is supplied by the germline J gene. The rearrangement links TRBV20-1 to TRBJ2-1; 7 positions agree with TRBD2. The length of the CDR3 is 13 residues. V lost 5 bases and J lost 6; bases outside the gene matches: 7. Germline loops: CDR1 DFQATT, CDR2 SNEGSKA (reference sequence). The DNA read from the CDR3 is TGCAGTGCTTGGGGGGGGTCAGGCAATGAG. Protein: CSAWGGSGNE. The whole CDR3 protein is CSAWGGSGNEQFF.